These 20 T cell receptor beta chains were sequenced from one sample in a study of blood T cell repertoires in COVID-19. Measured with immunoSEQ multiplex PCR; TCRdb has only the in-frame clones, and not every one. This sample has some 180,000 clones, with more than 80% found just once. The specimen sequenced was peripheral blood. All receptors derive from a woman aged 55-69 years with acute or convalescent COVID-19.

The chain carries TRBV15 and TRBJ2-1; the match to TRBD2 covers 11 bases. V shed 3 bases and J 4 bases; nucleotides not matched to a gene: 20. In germline, CDR1 is LNHNV, CDR2 YYDKDF (reference sequence). The CDR3 extends over 21 amino acids. CDR3 in amino acids: CATSRGTNGTSGLLDYNEQFF. In DNA form, the CDR3 reads TGTGCCACCAGCAGGGGAACTAACGGGACTAGCGGACTTTTGGATTACAATGAGCAGTTCTTC.

On this clone: The sample carries other DNA sequences with the same CDR3. This chain connects TRBV5-1 to TRBJ1-1; 7 bases match TRBD1. CDR1 is SGHRS, CDR2 YFSETQ, per germline. The CDR3 consists of 14 residues. V lost 3 bases, J lost 1 base, and 3 bases stayed unmatched. The CDR3 coding sequence is TGCGCCAGCAGCTCGGGACAGCCGAACACTGAAGCTTTCTTT. This codes for CASSSGQPNTEAFF.

The rearrangement joins TRBV2 to TRBJ1-5; 7 bases agree with TRBD1. The germline V gene has CDR1 SNHLY and CDR2 FYNNEI. This CDR3 spans 15 amino acids. V was clipped by 0 bases and J by 4 bases; unmatched bases: 3. Here the CDR3 DNA reads TGTGCCAGCAGTGAAGCGAGGACAGGAAATCAGCCCCAGCATTTT. Protein sequence: CASSEARTGNQPQHF.

This clone was counted only a few times. This rearrangement joins TRBV11-2 to TRBJ1-4; weak D call: TRBD1 (5 bases). Deletions cut 2 bases from V and 5 bases from J, with 9 bases between. The germline V gene has CDR1 SGHAT and CDR2 FQNNGV. The CDR3 extends over 14 amino acids. The CDR3 spells CASSLNRGNEKLFF. For the CDR3, the DNA is TGTGCCAGCAGCTTAAATCGGGGGAATGAAAAACTGTTTTTT.

The chain links TRBV6-1 to TRBJ1-4; TRBD1 aligns across 7 bases. V lost 0 bases and J lost 8; bases outside the gene matches: 6. CDR3 length: 15 residues. CDR1 is MNHNS and CDR2 is SASEGT in the germline V gene. CDR3 bases: TGTGCCAGCAGTGAAGCGAGGGGGCTGCGGGAAAAACTGTTTTTT. Residues: CASSEARGLREKLFF.

V is TRBV28 and J is TRBJ2-3, with TRBD1 identical over 7 bases. This CDR3 is 14 amino acids long. Trimming removed 5 bases from V and 6 bases from J; junction bases left unmatched: 8. CDR1 and CDR2 from the germline V gene are MDHEN and SYDVKM. CDR3: CASSTQGELDTQYF. The DNA for the CDR3 is TGTGCCAGCAGTACCCAGGGGGAACTCGATACGCAGTATTTT.

This chain joins TRBV7-2 and TRBJ2-7, with a weak D call TRBD1 (5 bases). Per the germline V gene, CDR1 is SGHTA and CDR2 is FQGNSA. This CDR3 has 13 amino acids. V dropped 4 bases and J dropped 2 bases, with 9 bases sitting between them. The CDR3 loop is CASSSRVAYEQYF. In DNA form, the CDR3 reads TGTGCCAGCAGCTCCAGGGTGGCCTACGAGCAGTACTTC. Using reference TRBV7-2 and TRBJ2-7 for the parts outside the CDR3, the full variable domain is GAGVSQSPSNKVTEKGKDVELRCDPISGHTALYWYRQSLGQGLEFLIYFQGNSAPDKSGLPSDRFSAERTGGSVSTLTIQRTQQEDSAVYLCASSSRVAYEQYFGPGTRLTVT.

The rearrangement links TRBV10-2 to TRBJ1-2, with D possibly matching TRBD1 (5 bases). V lost 1 base and J 2 bases, leaving 11 bases between the germline ends. The CDR3 runs 15 residues. CDR1 is WSHSY, CDR2 SAAADI, per germline. This CDR3 reads CASSELIQGNYGYTF. The CDR3 DNA sequence: TGCGCCAGCAGTGAGTTAATCCAGGGCAACTATGGCTACACCTTC.

V and J are TRBV5-1 and TRBJ1-1; TRBD1 matches 7 bases. CDR3 length: 17 residues. CDR1 is SGHRS and CDR2 is YFSETQ in the germline V gene. Trimming took 2 bases from V and 2 from J; bases not matched to a gene: 12. As DNA, the CDR3 is TGCGCCAGCAGCTTAAACTCACACCGAGGGGGCAACACTGAAGCTTTCTTT. The encoded protein is CASSLNSHRGGNTEAFF.

The gene calls are TRBV7-8 and TRBJ2-3, with D perhaps TRBD2 (5 bases). V lost 5 bases to trimming and J lost 3 bases, with 15 bases between them. CDR1 and CDR2 from the germline V gene are SGHVS and FQNEAQ. The CDR3 runs 15 residues. The CDR3 nucleotides read TGTGCCAGCAGCCCAACTAGAAGTGGGACAGATACGCAGTATTTT. Its translation is CASSPTRSGTDTQYF.

This sequence joins TRBV5-4 and TRBJ2-5; 7 bases map to TRBD2. With 2 bases clipped from V and 4 bases from J, the junction kept 5 bases outside the gene matches. The CDR3 runs to 14 residues. In germline, CDR1 is SGHNT, CDR2 YYREEE (reference sequence). The DNA of the CDR3 is TGTGCCAGCAGCTTAGGGCTAGCGGTAGAGACCCAGTACTTC. Protein: CASSLGLAVETQYF. Supplemented by reference TRBV5-4 and TRBJ2-5, the full variable domain reads ETGVTQSPTHLIKTRGQQVTLRCSSQSGHNTVSWYQQALGQGPQFIFQYYREEENGRGNFPPRFSGLQFPNYSSELNVNALELDDSALYLCASSLGLAVETQYFGPGTRLLVL.

The J gene is TRBJ1-1, the V gene TRBV13; weak D call: TRBD1 (5 bases). Germline-derived CDR1 and CDR2 are PRHDT and FYEKMQ (reference sequence). The CDR3 sequence is 13 residues long. V was shortened by 5 bases and J by 2 bases, with 9 bases between the two germline ends. In DNA, the CDR3 is TGTGCCAGCAGCCTGGGACTAAACACTGAAGCTTTCTTT. It is translated as CASSLGLNTEAFF. Based on the CDR3 plus reference TRBV13 and TRBJ1-1, the full variable domain is AAGVIQSPRHLIKEKRETATLKCYPIPRHDTVYWYQQGPGQDPQFLISFYEKMQSDKGSIPDRFSAQQFSDYHSELNMSSLELGDSALYFCASSLGLNTEAFFGQGTRLTVV.

J is TRBJ2-5 and V is TRBV9; 9 bases map to TRBD1. J was trimmed by 4 bases and V by 3 bases; bases with no gene match: 7. Germline lookup yields CDR1 SGDLS and CDR2 YYNGEE. CDR3 length: 15 amino acids. The CDR3 region has the DNA TGTGCCAGCAGCGCGACAGGGGGGATAGGAGAGACCCAGTACTTC. Translating gives CASSATGGIGETQYF. The full variable domain, with the rest looked up from reference TRBV9 and TRBJ2-5, is DSGVTQTPKHLITATGQRVTLRCSPRSGDLSVYWYQQSLDQGLQFLIQYYNGEERAKGNILERFSAQQFPDLHSELNLSSLELGDSALYFCASSATGGIGETQYFGPGTRLLVL.

The J gene is TRBJ2-1, the V gene TRBV7-3; the D gene is possibly TRBD1 (5 bases). V gave up 0 bases and J gave up 4 bases, with 10 bases separating them. The CDR3 spans 15 residues. Germline loops: CDR1 SGHTA, CDR2 FQGTGA. CDR3 protein: CASSLTPTGYNEQFF. The CDR3 DNA reads TGTGCCAGCAGCTTAACCCCTACAGGATACAATGAGCAGTTCTTC.

As regards this clone: This specimen includes other DNA sequences encoding the same CDR3. In DNA form, the CDR3 reads TGCGCCAGCAGCCTGCCCGGACAGTTGAACACTGAAGCTTTCTTT. Its translation: CASSLPGQLNTEAFF. The chain couples TRBV5-1 to TRBJ1-1, with D possibly TRBD1 on 6 matching bases. The V gene lost 4 bases and the J gene lost 0 bases, with 13 bases spanning the gap. The CDR3 is 15 amino acids. The germline gives CDR1 SGHRS, CDR2 YFSETQ. Full variable domain (remainder filled in from reference TRBV5-1 and TRBJ1-1): KAGVTQTPRYLIKTRGQQVTLSCSPISGHRSVSWYQQTPGQGLQFLFEYFSETQRNKGNFPGRFSGRQFSNSRSEMNVSTLELGDSALYLCASSLPGQLNTEAFFGQGTRLTVV.

The genes are TRBV2 and TRBJ1-2; 7 bases agree with TRBD1. Germline V lookup: CDR1 SNHLY, CDR2 FYNNEI. The length of the CDR3 is 11 residues. V trimming: 8 bases; J trimming: 7 bases; junction bases outside the gene matches: 4. DNA of the CDR3: TGTGCCAGCCGACAGGGAAGTGGCTACACCTTC. Its translation is CASRQGSGYTF.

As DNA, the CDR3 is TGTGCCACCAGTGATTTCGCGAGCGGGAGTAACGGTGAGCAGTTCTTC. Amino acids: CATSDFASGSNGEQFF. V and J are TRBV24-1 and TRBJ2-1, with 8 bases fitting TRBD2. CDR1 and CDR2 (germline): KGHDR, SFDVKD. Trimming took 1 base from V and 9 from J; bases not matched to a gene: 10. The CDR3 is 16 amino acids.

This clone appeared once. V and J are TRBV3-1 (or the pseudogene TRBV3-2) and TRBJ1-1; 7 bases align to TRBD1. Germline CDR1 LGHDT, CDR2 YNNKEL (reference sequence). The CDR3 has 15 amino acids. The V gene end was trimmed by 4 bases and the J gene end by 1 base; junction bases not matched to a gene: 6. This chain's CDR3 is CASSRTGAPNTEAFF. The CDR3, as DNA: TGTGCCAGCAGCCGCACAGGGGCACCGAACACTGAAGCTTTCTTT.

This chain connects TRBV27 to TRBJ2-1, with D possibly TRBD2 on 5 matching bases. There are 13 residues in the CDR3. Germline CDR1 MNHEY, CDR2 SMNVEV (reference sequence). Deletions cut 0 bases from V and 7 bases from J, with 7 bases between. CDR3 region: CASSLSTGNEQFF. DNA for the CDR3: TGTGCCAGCAGTTTATCGACGGGGAATGAGCAGTTCTTC.

V and J are TRBV23-1 and TRBJ1-1; 7 positions match TRBD1. TRBV23-1 is flagged as an ORF with uncertain function. This CDR3 has 14 residues. V was pared by 8 bases and J by 1 base, with 7 bases of the junction left unmatched. CDR3 nucleotide sequence: TGCGCCAGCTCAGGGGGACAGTCGAACACTGAAGCTTTCTTT. This encodes CASSGGQSNTEAFF.